Following are 16 T cell receptor beta chains from one sample sequenced in a study of regulatory and conventional T cells in RAG deficiency. The method was immunoSEQ multiplex PCR; TCRdb's version includes in-frame clones alone and lacks a portion of them. The sample has tens of thousands of clones, about 88% seen once. This sample also belongs to another study, concerning regulatory T cells. That report adds: Primers: 52 TRBV forward and 13 TRBJ reverse.

Sample: CD8+ T cells sorted from blood. These receptor sequences come from a human donor in good health.

CDR3: CASSTLGRDYEQYF. CDR3 coding DNA: TGTGCCAGTAGTACCTTAGGGCGGGACTACGAGCAGTACTTC. The V gene is TRBV19, the J gene TRBJ2-7; D perhaps matches TRBD2 (6 bases). CDR3 length equals 14 residues. Trimming shortened V by 4 bases and J by 3 bases, and 13 bases separated the two germline ends. CDR1 and CDR2 (germline): LNHDA, SQIVND (reference sequence).

The chain carries TRBV27 and TRBJ1-1; D might be TRBD1 (6 bases). Germline values: CDR1 MNHEY, CDR2 SMNVEV (reference sequence). The V gene lost 5 bases and the J gene lost 4 bases, with 14 bases spanning the gap. This CDR3 has 14 amino acids. As DNA, the CDR3 is TGTGCCAGCAGTAAGAGCAGGGGAGGCACTGAAGCTTTCTTT. Amino acids: CASSKSRGGTEAFF.

This clone turned up a few times. The chain has TRBV7-9 and TRBJ1-3, with 7 bases matching TRBD1. The CDR3 consists of 14 residues. Germline V gives CDR1 SEHNR, CDR2 FQNEAQ (reference sequence). V lost 6 bases and J lost 4; bases outside the gene matches: 6. The CDR3 DNA follows: TGTGCCAGCAGTGGACAGGAACAAGGAAACACCATATATTTT. Its protein is CASSGQEQGNTIYF.

The rearrangement links TRBV10-2 to TRBJ1-2, with 11 bases fitting TRBD1. Germline V gives CDR1 WSHSY, CDR2 SAAADI. There are 15 residues in the CDR3. Germline trimming cut 2 bases from V and 5 bases from J; bases unmatched to any gene: 4. The CDR3, as DNA: TGCGCCAGCAGTGAGGGGACAGGGGGTCCATATGGCTACACCTTC. Translation: CASSEGTGGPYGYTF.

The rearrangement joins TRBV27 to TRBJ2-1; the D is unclear. Per germline, CDR1 MNHEY and CDR2 SMNVEV (reference sequence). Trimming shortened V by 2 bases and J by 2 bases, and 7 bases separated the two germline ends. This CDR3 comprises 14 residues. The CDR3 is CASSLQAAYNEQFF. The CDR3 DNA reads as TGTGCCAGCAGTTTACAGGCAGCCTACAATGAGCAGTTCTTC.

The chain employs TRBV11-2 and TRBJ2-1; maybe TRBD1 (5 bases). CDR1 is SGHAT and CDR2 is FQNNGV in the germline V gene. The CDR3 contains 15 residues. V lost 7 bases and J lost 6, with 19 bases in between. The chain's CDR3 is CASTQGPSGFNEQFF. The CDR3 nucleotides read TGTGCCAGCACCCAGGGTCCTAGTGGGTTCAATGAGCAGTTCTTC.

J is TRBJ1-2 and V is TRBV7-9, with 9 bases lining up with TRBD1. The CDR3 is 14 amino acids. The germline V gene has CDR1 SEHNR and CDR2 FQNEAQ (reference sequence). The V and J ends lost 1 base and 7 bases, in that order; junction bases with no gene match: 4. CDR3 sequence: CASSLGTGAPGYTF. DNA for the CDR3: TGTGCCAGCAGCTTAGGGACAGGGGCTCCTGGCTACACCTTC. The full variable domain, completed using reference TRBV7-9 and TRBJ1-2, is DTGVSQNPRHKITKRGQNVTFRCDPISEHNRLYWYRQTLGQGPEFLTYFQNEAQLEKSRLLSDRFSAERPKGSFSTLEIQRTEQGDSAMYLCASSLGTGAPGYTFGSGTRLTVV.

The CDR3, as DNA: TGCGCCAGCAGCTTGGAACCGTCGGTAAGCGGGACCCAGTACTTC. Translating gives CASSLEPSVSGTQYF. The chain carries TRBV5-1 and TRBJ2-5, with D perhaps TRBD2 (5 bases). CDR1 SGHRS and CDR2 YFSETQ come from the germline V gene. V was cut by 0 bases and J by 7 bases, with 16 bases left in between. The CDR3 is 15 residues long.

This chain uses TRBV5-1 with TRBJ2-7, with D maybe TRBD1 (6 bases). Germline CDR1 SGHRS, CDR2 YFSETQ. CDR3 length equals 14 residues. V was shortened by 3 bases and J by 4 bases, with 14 bases between the two germline ends. The CDR3: CASSSPQGGYEQYF. The CDR3 nucleotides are TGCGCCAGCAGCTCCCCACAGGGTGGATACGAGCAGTACTTC. Variable domain in full (rest from reference TRBV5-1 and TRBJ2-7): KAGVTQTPRYLIKTRGQQVTLSCSPISGHRSVSWYQQTPGQGLQFLFEYFSETQRNKGNFPGRFSGRQFSNSRSEMNVSTLELGDSALYLCASSSPQGGYEQYFGPGTRLTVT.

The J gene is TRBJ1-2, the V gene TRBV5-6; D gene unclear. This CDR3 is 13 amino acids long. The germline V gene encodes CDR1 SGHDT and CDR2 YYEEEE. The V and J ends lost 4 bases and 2 bases respectively, with 9 bases between them. CDR3 DNA sequence: TGTGCCAGCAGCACCGGACGGAACTATGGCTACACCTTC. Encoded protein: CASSTGRNYGYTF.

This chain links TRBV9 with TRBJ2-7; weak D call: TRBD2 (6 bases). The CDR3 consists of 14 residues. Trimming removed 3 bases at V and 1 base at J, with 11 bases between. Germline CDR1 reads SGDLS; CDR2 reads YYNGEE. The CDR3 DNA follows: TGTGCCAGCAGCGGCGGGGCGGTTTCCTACGAGCAGTACTTC. It encodes CASSGGAVSYEQYF. The variable domain in full, with the rest retrieved from reference TRBV9 and TRBJ2-7, is DSGVTQTPKHLITATGQRVTLRCSPRSGDLSVYWYQQSLDQGLQFLIQYYNGEERAKGNILERFSAQQFPDLHSELNLSSLELGDSALYFCASSGGAVSYEQYFGPGTRLTVT.

The V call is TRBV19, the J call TRBJ2-7; TRBD1 matches at 8 bases. Looked up from germline, CDR1 is LNHDA and CDR2 is SQIVND (reference sequence). The trim removed 5 bases at V and 3 bases at J, leaving 6 bases unmatched. CDR3 length: 14 amino acids. CDR3 sequence reads: CASSARQGIYEQYF. CDR3 bases: TGTGCCAGTAGTGCCCGACAGGGGATCTACGAGCAGTACTTC.

The chain uses TRBV11-1 and TRBJ2-1; D uncertain. Trimming left V 5 bases short and J 8 bases short, with 10 bases between. CDR3 length equals 12 residues. Germline-derived CDR1 and CDR2 are SGHAT and FQDESV (reference sequence). In DNA, the CDR3 is TGTGCCAGCAGCACCCTCCCCCATGAGCAGTTCTTC. It specifies CASSTLPHEQFF.

V gene TRBV11-3 combines with J gene TRBJ2-1; TRBD1 matches at 9 bases. Germline values: CDR1 SGHNT, CDR2 YENEEA. V dropped 5 bases and J dropped 3; count of bases not matched to a gene: 2. This CDR3 region has 14 residues. DNA for the CDR3: TGTGCCAGCAGCCGGGACAGGGTCTACAATGAGCAGTTCTTC. It yields the protein CASSRDRVYNEQFF.

V gene TRBV11-2 combines with J gene TRBJ2-1; D may be TRBD1 (6 bases). The CDR3 runs 16 residues. Germline CDR1 and CDR2: SGHAT and FQNNGV. Trimming cost V 0 bases and J 7 bases, with 16 bases left between them. CDR3 amino acids: CASSLDGGTTGNEQFF. DNA for the CDR3: TGTGCCAGCAGCTTAGATGGGGGAACCACAGGGAATGAGCAGTTCTTC.

The chain carries TRBV20-1 and TRBJ2-3; D gene unclear. V lost 5 bases, J lost 6 bases, and 9 bases lay in between. This CDR3 is 11 amino acids long. Germline-derived CDR1 and CDR2 are DFQATT and SNEGSKA (reference sequence). The CDR3 region has the DNA TGCAGTGCTGAAAGGCAGGATACGCAGTATTTT. Protein: CSAERQDTQYF.